The clone carrying this T cell receptor beta chain was observed a few times. Antigen specificity is unknown. This CDR3 has 16 residues. With 4 bases clipped from V and 7 bases from J, the junction kept 10 bases outside the gene matches. Germline-derived CDR1 and CDR2 are SGHAT and FQNNGV. This sample was taken from a study of cytomegalovirus exposure and HLA in healthy donors. The study's findings and limits: Exclusion applied to some V segments, including TRBV6-2 and TRBV6-3, as they were indistinguishable.

The study ran its PCR with 60 Vbeta and 13 Jbeta primers. Libraries were prepared by immunoSEQ multiplex PCR; TCRdb keeps only in-frame clonotypes and omits some of them. The sample has under 200,000 clones; around 68% are singletons. This receptor was obtained from a man aged 40-49 years in good health and CMV-seronegative. The chain joins TRBV11-2 to TRBJ2-2; 9 positions match TRBD2. Sequenced material: PBMCs. CDR3 nucleotide sequence: TGTGCCAGCAGCTCCATTGGCGGGAGGGCCGGCGGGGAGCTGTTTTTT. Translated: CASSSIGGRAGGELFF.